The 25 T cell receptor beta chains in this list originate from one sample, sequenced in a study of T cell responses to AZD1222 COVID-19 vaccine. Measured with immunoSEQ multiplex PCR; TCRdb has only the in-frame clones, and not every one. Among 150,000 to 200,000 clones listed, just under 90% were seen once. Here the sequenced sample was peripheral blood, taken on day 0 of AZD1222 vaccination. The receptors shown here come from an adult in good health.

The rearrangement links TRBV7-9 to TRBJ2-6; D perhaps matches TRBD2 (6 bases). The length of the CDR3 is 18 residues. The germline V gene has CDR1 SEHNR and CDR2 FQNEAQ (reference sequence). The V and J ends lost 6 bases and 0 bases respectively, with 18 bases between them. CDR3 nucleotides: TGTGCCAGCAGTCGAGCGGGCGGCAGGGCCTCTGGGGCCAACGTCCTGACTTTC. Amino acids: CASSRAGGRASGANVLTF. The complete variable domain, with remaining parts taken from reference TRBV7-9 and TRBJ2-6, reads DTGVSQNPRHKITKRGQNVTFRCDPISEHNRLYWYRQTLGQGPEFLTYFQNEAQLEKSRLLSDRFSAERPKGSFSTLEIQRTEQGDSAMYLCASSRAGGRASGANVLTFGAGSRLTVL.

This clone was detected many times. V and J are TRBV27 and TRBJ1-5; the match to TRBD1 covers 7 bases. The CDR3 has 17 residues. Unmatched junction bases numbered 11, after V lost 5 bases and J lost 1 base. In germline, CDR1 is MNHEY, CDR2 SMNVEV (reference sequence). This CDR3 reads CASSATHSRGSNQPQHF. CDR3 DNA: TGTGCCAGCAGTGCTACTCACTCCAGGGGGAGCAATCAGCCCCAGCATTTT.

The chain is built from TRBV12-3 or TRBV12-4 and TRBJ2-7; the D gene is possibly TRBD2 (6 bases). Trimming removed 7 bases from V and 9 bases from J, with 19 bases in between. This CDR3 is built from 13 residues. The CDR3 spells CASNLGGARVQYF. CDR3 sequence (DNA): TGTGCCAGCAACCTCGGGGGAGCACGAGTGCAGTACTTC.

The V gene is TRBV11-2, the J gene TRBJ2-3, with 8 bases lining up with TRBD1. The CDR3 has 15 amino acids. With 3 bases clipped from V and 6 bases from J, the junction kept 8 bases outside the gene matches. Germline CDR1 and CDR2: SGHAT and FQNNGV. The chain's CDR3 is CASSFLGQGADTQYF. CDR3 sequence (DNA): TGTGCCAGCAGCTTCCTTGGACAGGGCGCGGATACGCAGTATTTT.

This chain links TRBV20-1 with TRBJ2-7; 8 bases agree with TRBD2. This CDR3 spans 13 amino acids. V was clipped by 3 bases and J by 4 bases; unmatched bases: 5. Germline V gene data show CDR1 as DFQATT and CDR2 as SNEGSKA (reference sequence). CDR3 DNA: TGCAGTGCTAGTGCAGCGGGAGTTTACGAGCAGTACTTC. Amino acid sequence: CSASAAGVYEQYF.

This chain uses TRBV28 with TRBJ2-7; tentatively, D is TRBD1 (5 bases). CDR3 length: 13 amino acids. V dropped 8 bases and J dropped 0 bases, with 11 bases sitting between them. Looked up from germline, CDR1 is MDHEN and CDR2 is SYDVKM. CDR3 DNA: TGTGCCAGCGTTACAGGAGTCTCCTACGAGCAGTACTTC. Protein: CASVTGVSYEQYF.

This chain uses TRBV6-2 or TRBV6-3 with TRBJ1-2; 7 positions agree with TRBD1. Losses at the gene ends were 4 bases for V and 7 bases for J; bases not matched to a gene: 9. Germline values: CDR1 MNHEY, CDR2 SVGEGT. This CDR3 is 14 amino acids long. The CDR3 reads CASSSNWDSGGYTF. The CDR3 nucleotides are TGTGCCAGCAGTTCCAACTGGGACAGTGGTGGCTACACCTTC.

The chain employs TRBV5-1 and TRBJ2-1; 10 positions agree with TRBD2. The CDR3 length is 15 residues. V shed 3 bases and J 4 bases; nucleotides not matched to a gene: 4. Germline V gene sequence: CDR1 SGHRS, CDR2 YFSETQ. In DNA, the CDR3 is TGCGCCAGCAGCTCCAGCGGGGGGGATTACAATGAGCAGTTCTTC. This sequence encodes CASSSSGGDYNEQFF.

The V call is TRBV7-2, the J call TRBJ1-2, with a possible D match to TRBD1 (5 bases). V was clipped by 5 bases and J by 3 bases, with 13 bases between them. The CDR3 loop spans 14 amino acids. The V gene's germline CDR1 is SGHTA and CDR2 FQGNSA. CDR3 DNA sequence: TGTGCCAGCAGCCAATCAGGGTCCCACTATGGCTACACCTTC. It encodes CASSQSGSHYGYTF.

J is TRBJ2-5 and V is TRBV3-1 (or the pseudogene TRBV3-2), with D maybe TRBD2 (7 bases). V lost 2 bases, J lost 2 bases, and 15 bases lay in between. This CDR3 comprises 16 residues. Germline V gene sequence: CDR1 LGHDT, CDR2 YNNKEL (reference sequence). The CDR3 is CASSQHLKGGQETQYF. CDR3 in DNA: TGTGCCAGCAGCCAACATCTCAAGGGGGGGCAAGAGACCCAGTACTTC.

This chain uses TRBV29-1 with TRBJ1-5, with D unclear. Trimming left V 4 bases short and J 3 bases short, with 7 bases between. CDR1 is SQVTM, CDR2 ANQGSEA, per germline. CDR3 length: 12 residues. CDR3 nucleotides: TGCAGCGTTGGAGACATCAATCAGCCCCAGCATTTT. As protein: CSVGDINQPQHF.

This clone has only one observation. Here the CDR3 DNA reads TGCGCCAGCAGCCAAGATTGGGGAATCAGCGTTGGCAATGAGCAGTTCTTC. Translation gives CASSQDWGISVGNEQFF. The chain is built from TRBV4-3 and TRBJ2-1, with unresolved D. The CDR3 spans 17 residues. Deletions cut 0 bases from V and 6 bases from J, with 18 bases between. Germline V CDR1 and CDR2: LGHNA, YSLEER.

This chain uses TRBV6-5 with TRBJ1-4; 9 bases map to TRBD1. Germline CDR1 reads MNHEY; CDR2 reads SVGAGI. The CDR3 length is 14 residues. V gave up 5 bases and J gave up 7 bases; unmatched junction bases: 5. Here the CDR3 reads CASSKQGALEKLFF. CDR3 DNA: TGTGCCAGCAGTAAACAGGGGGCGCTTGAAAAACTGTTTTTT.

This chain uses TRBV7-9 with TRBJ1-6; D may be TRBD1 (6 bases). The CDR3 is 16 amino acids. The germline V gene encodes CDR1 SEHNR and CDR2 FQNEAQ (reference sequence). The germline V and J ends were trimmed by 5 bases and 1 base, with 12 bases remaining between them. This CDR3 is CASSVQGWSYNSPLHF. The DNA of the CDR3 is TGTGCCAGCAGCGTACAGGGCTGGTCCTATAATTCACCCCTCCACTTT.

This sequence joins TRBV14 and TRBJ2-5, with 10 nucleotides matching TRBD2. This CDR3 contains 15 residues. J lost 4 bases, V lost 1 base, and 3 bases had no gene match. CDR1 SGHDN and CDR2 FVKESK come from the germline V gene. CDR3 nucleotide sequence: TGTGCCAGCAGCCAAGGACTAGCGGGTAGAGAGACCCAGTACTTC. Translated: CASSQGLAGRETQYF.

The chain links TRBV5-4 to TRBJ2-3; D is possibly TRBD2 (6 bases). CDR3 length: 14 amino acids. CDR1 is SGHNT, CDR2 YYREEE, per germline (reference sequence). Trimming left V 0 bases short and J 3 bases short, with 8 bases between. The DNA for the CDR3 is TGTGCCAGCAGCTTGGCCGGGACTACAGATACGCAGTATTTT. This encodes CASSLAGTTDTQYF.

The rearrangement joins TRBV24-1 to TRBJ1-2, with D perhaps matching TRBD1 (6 bases). This CDR3 spans 13 amino acids. V lost 0 bases and J lost 7, with 8 bases in between. The V gene's germline CDR1 is KGHDR and CDR2 SFDVKD. CDR3 region: CATSDLARGGYTF. CDR3 coding DNA: TGTGCCACCAGTGATTTGGCCAGGGGTGGCTACACCTTC.

V is TRBV28 and J is TRBJ1-5, with D possibly being TRBD1 (5 bases). This CDR3 contains 14 residues. CDR1 and CDR2 from the germline V gene are MDHEN and SYDVKM. With 3 bases removed from V and 11 bases from J, the gap between germline ends came to 17 bases. In nucleotides, the CDR3 is TGTGCCAGCAGTTTCGGTGACAGCCGACGGACCCAGCATTTT. It specifies CASSFGDSRRTQHF.

The sample holds one count of this clone. The rearrangement uses TRBV3-1 (or the pseudogene TRBV3-2) and TRBJ1-2; D gene uncertain. Deletions cut 2 bases from V and 3 bases from J, with 28 bases between. The CDR3 runs 20 residues. In germline, CDR1 is LGHDT, CDR2 YNNKEL (reference sequence). The CDR3 nucleotides read TGTGCCAGCAGCCAACTCCAGGCTGAACGACACAAGACCGGGGACTATGGCTACACCTTC. Residues: CASSQLQAERHKTGDYGYTF.

This sequence joins TRBV6-1 and TRBJ1-5; no definite D call. The germline V and J ends were trimmed by 3 bases and 1 base, with 4 bases remaining between them. CDR3 length: 13 residues. Germline CDR1 and CDR2: MNHNS and SASEGT. CDR3 nucleotides: TGTGCCAGCAGTGACCCGAGCAATCAGCCCCAGCATTTT. It codes for CASSDPSNQPQHF.

This rearrangement joins TRBV6-5 to TRBJ1-2, with D perhaps matching TRBD1 (6 bases). Germline V gene lookup returns CDR1 MNHEY and CDR2 SVGAGI. V was pared by 6 bases and J by 6 bases, with 17 bases between. The CDR3 covers 14 residues. The CDR3 sequence: CASSGGSAGDGYTF. DNA for the CDR3: TGTGCCAGCAGCGGGGGGTCGGCAGGGGATGGCTACACCTTC.

This clone appeared a single time. V is TRBV5-4 and J is TRBJ1-3; D not certain. CDR1 is SGHNT and CDR2 is YYREEE in the germline V gene (reference sequence). This CDR3 is built from 15 residues. Trimming removed 0 bases from V and 0 bases from J, with 7 bases in between. CDR3 bases: TGTGCCAGCAGCTTGGACGCCTACTCTGGAAACACCATATATTTT. It codes for CASSLDAYSGNTIYF.

This clone appeared a single time. CDR3 coding DNA: TGTGCCAGCAGTTCGACAGGGTCCGAGCAGTACTTC. Residues: CASSSTGSEQYF. V is TRBV6-5 and J is TRBJ2-7; 7 bases align to TRBD1. V dropped 4 bases and J dropped 6; count of bases not matched to a gene: 3. The CDR3 is 12 amino acids. The V gene's germline CDR1 is MNHEY and CDR2 SVGAGI.

The J gene is TRBJ2-1, the V gene TRBV27, with D uncertain. V was cut by 8 bases and J by 5 bases, with 25 bases left in between. The CDR3 is 17 residues long. From germline, CDR1 is MNHEY and CDR2 SMNVEV (reference sequence). This CDR3 reads CASSQYGGLLIDNEQFF. DNA for the CDR3: TGTGCCAGCTCTCAATATGGCGGCCTCCTGATAGACAATGAGCAGTTCTTC.

The chain has TRBV20-1 and TRBJ2-3; no firm D call. The CDR3 covers 11 residues. Germline values: CDR1 DFQATT, CDR2 SNEGSKA (reference sequence). Trimming took off 1 base at V and 5 bases at J, with 4 bases between the two ends. CDR3 amino acids: CSARVEDTQYF. The CDR3, as DNA: TGCAGTGCTAGAGTCGAAGATACGCAGTATTTT.